Shown below are 15 T cell receptor beta chains from a single sample sequenced in a study of T cell repertoires and leukemia-associated antigens. No antigen has been identified for these receptors. TCRdb redid the calling of the 5' RACE reads with MiXCR, one entry per CDR3 protein. The sample holds 11,000 to 15,000 distinct CDR3 sequences, less than 40% seen once. Sequenced: CD3+ T cells sorted from blood and cultured. The receptors derive from a female donor in good health.

This clonotype turned up a few times. The chain has TRBV4-3 and TRBJ2-7; D may be TRBD2 (8 bases). The CDR3 runs 19 residues. V was cut by 0 bases and J by 2 bases, with 23 bases left in between. Per the germline V gene, CDR1 is LGHNA and CDR2 is YSLEER. The CDR3, as DNA: TGCGCCAGCAGCCAAGATAGGAGGACAGGAGCGGGAGTAGCCTACGAGCAGTACTTC. Its translation is CASSQDRRTGAGVAYEQYF.

As to this clonotype: One end of the junction varies from germline; a read error may be responsible. CDR3 region: CSARDHMAGDNRPQNF. CDR3 bases: TGCAGTGCTAGAGATCATATGGCAGGGGACAATCGGCCCCAGAATTTT. This chain joins TRBV20-1 and TRBJ1-5; tentatively, D is TRBD1 (6 bases). From germline, CDR1 is DFQATT and CDR2 SNEGSKA (reference sequence). This CDR3 spans 16 amino acids.

This clonotype is medium-sized (0.01 to 0.1%). The V call is TRBV20-1, the J call TRBJ2-7; no clear D. The V gene's germline CDR1 is DFQATT and CDR2 SNEGSKA (reference sequence). This CDR3 contains 13 residues. Trimming left V 0 bases short and J 3 bases short, with 9 bases between. The CDR3 loop is CSARDGHNYEQYF. The CDR3 DNA follows: TGCAGTGCTAGAGATGGGCACAACTACGAGCAGTACTTC.

This clonotype came up many times. The chain links TRBV5-4 to TRBJ2-1; D is possibly TRBD1 or TRBD2 (5 bases each). V was clipped by 1 base and J by 9 bases, with 11 bases between them. The CDR3 sequence is 13 residues long. Germline CDR1 SGHNT, CDR2 YYREEE (reference sequence). This CDR3 reads CASSLPGAGEQFF. The CDR3 DNA sequence: TGTGCCAGCAGCTTGCCTGGGGCGGGTGAGCAGTTCTTC.

This clonotype was observed a few times. The chain combines TRBV12-3 or TRBV12-4 with TRBJ2-7; 8 bases line up with TRBD1. Unmatched junction bases numbered 7, after V lost 6 bases and J lost 3 bases. The CDR3 has 14 amino acids. Written as DNA, the CDR3 is TGTGCCAGCAGACATATAGGACAGGGCTACGAGCAGTACTTC. Amino acid sequence: CASRHIGQGYEQYF.

This clonotype came up many times. The chain carries TRBV5-1 and TRBJ2-3, with 7 bases aligning to TRBD2. Germline CDR1 reads SGHRS; CDR2 reads YFSETQ. The CDR3 consists of 15 residues. Trimming at V came to 4 bases and at J to 5 bases, leaving 10 bases not matched to a gene. The DNA for the CDR3 is TGCGCCAGCAGCCCACCGGGGGGATACTTAGATACGCAGTATTTT. Amino acid sequence: CASSPPGGYLDTQYF.

The chain joins TRBV24-1 to TRBJ2-3; the D gene is possibly TRBD2 (6 bases). Trimming pared 0 bases from V and 3 bases from J, leaving 12 bases between. CDR3 length: 16 residues. Germline-derived CDR1 and CDR2 are KGHDR and SFDVKD. The chain's CDR3 is CATSDLKWAGTDTQYF. CDR3 bases: TGTGCCACCAGTGATTTGAAGTGGGCGGGAACAGATACGCAGTATTTT.

A single count supports this clonotype. At one of its ends the junction is not consistent with the germline gene, which may arise from a read error. CDR3 DNA: TGTGCTAGCAGTTTCTCTAGCGGGCGAAAGACCCAGTACTTC. Its translation: CASSFSSGRKTQYF. The V call is TRBV28, the J call TRBJ2-5, with 8 nucleotides matching TRBD2. The germline V gene encodes CDR1 MDHEN and CDR2 SYDVKM. The CDR3 covers 14 residues.

By share of the sample, this clonotype is medium-sized (0.01 to 0.1%). The V call is TRBV5-1, the J call TRBJ2-7; D gene uncertain. The germline gives CDR1 SGHRS, CDR2 YFSETQ. Trimming took off 1 base at V and 2 bases at J, with 10 bases between the two ends. The CDR3 sequence is 14 residues long. The CDR3 sequence: CASSLHATAYEQYF. The CDR3 DNA is TGCGCCAGCAGCTTGCACGCAACAGCCTACGAGCAGTACTTC.

A single count supports this clonotype. Relative to the germline gene, one junction end is altered; a read error may explain this. The chain employs TRBV24-1 and TRBJ2-1, with 9 bases fitting TRBD2. Germline lookup yields CDR1 KGHDR and CDR2 SFDVKD. The CDR3 is 15 residues long. The DNA of the CDR3 is TGTGCCACCAGTGACTCGGGACTAGCTCGACATGAGCGGTTCTTC. Its translation is CATSDSGLARHERFF.

By its share, this clonotype is medium-sized (0.01 to 0.1%). The chain has TRBV10-2 and TRBJ2-4; the D is unclear. The V end was cut by 0 bases, the J end by 0 bases, with 9 bases between. Germline-derived CDR1 and CDR2 are WSHSY and SAAADI. This CDR3 is built from 16 residues. The DNA of the CDR3 is TGCGCCAGCAGTGAGTCTGACTGGCAAGCCAAAAACATTCAGTACTTC. Translation gives CASSESDWQAKNIQYF.

This clonotype was counted ten times or more. The chain carries TRBV5-1 and TRBJ2-6; D gene uncertain. The germline CDR1 and CDR2 sequences are SGHRS and YFSETQ. The CDR3 runs 15 residues. Trimming stripped 3 bases from V and 3 bases from J, with 10 bases between. The CDR3 nucleotides read TGCGCCAGCAGCTCACAAGGTCTTGGGGCCAACGTCCTGACTTTC. Protein product: CASSSQGLGANVLTF.

By frequency in the sample, this clonotype is medium-sized. This chain joins TRBV11-2 and TRBJ2-1; 7 nucleotides line up with TRBD1. Germline V lookup: CDR1 SGHAT, CDR2 FQNNGV. With 3 bases clipped from V and 15 bases from J, the junction kept 17 bases outside the gene matches. This CDR3 has 15 residues. CDR3 sequence (DNA): TGTGCCAGCAGCTTCGGGACAGAAACGGAGATATGCCGGTTCTTC. Residues: CASSFGTETEICRFF.

In its sample, this clonotype is medium-sized. The chain has TRBV12-3 or TRBV12-4 and TRBJ1-2; 7 bases line up with TRBD1. V gave up 4 bases and J gave up 8 bases; unmatched junction bases: 7. This CDR3 region has 13 residues. The CDR3 sequence: CASSYRGTQGYTF. CDR3 nucleotides: TGTGCCAGCAGTTACAGGGGAACGCAGGGCTACACCTTC.

Points on this clonotype: A read error may account for a junction end that differs from germline. In DNA form, the CDR3 reads TGTGCCAGCTCCCCCCAGGTGGACCCAGGGGAGACTCAGTACTTC. Amino acids: CASSPQVDPGETQYF. This chain connects TRBV18 to TRBJ2-5; maybe TRBD1 (6 bases). The germline V gene has CDR1 KGHSH and CDR2 LQKENI. The CDR3 sequence is 15 residues long.